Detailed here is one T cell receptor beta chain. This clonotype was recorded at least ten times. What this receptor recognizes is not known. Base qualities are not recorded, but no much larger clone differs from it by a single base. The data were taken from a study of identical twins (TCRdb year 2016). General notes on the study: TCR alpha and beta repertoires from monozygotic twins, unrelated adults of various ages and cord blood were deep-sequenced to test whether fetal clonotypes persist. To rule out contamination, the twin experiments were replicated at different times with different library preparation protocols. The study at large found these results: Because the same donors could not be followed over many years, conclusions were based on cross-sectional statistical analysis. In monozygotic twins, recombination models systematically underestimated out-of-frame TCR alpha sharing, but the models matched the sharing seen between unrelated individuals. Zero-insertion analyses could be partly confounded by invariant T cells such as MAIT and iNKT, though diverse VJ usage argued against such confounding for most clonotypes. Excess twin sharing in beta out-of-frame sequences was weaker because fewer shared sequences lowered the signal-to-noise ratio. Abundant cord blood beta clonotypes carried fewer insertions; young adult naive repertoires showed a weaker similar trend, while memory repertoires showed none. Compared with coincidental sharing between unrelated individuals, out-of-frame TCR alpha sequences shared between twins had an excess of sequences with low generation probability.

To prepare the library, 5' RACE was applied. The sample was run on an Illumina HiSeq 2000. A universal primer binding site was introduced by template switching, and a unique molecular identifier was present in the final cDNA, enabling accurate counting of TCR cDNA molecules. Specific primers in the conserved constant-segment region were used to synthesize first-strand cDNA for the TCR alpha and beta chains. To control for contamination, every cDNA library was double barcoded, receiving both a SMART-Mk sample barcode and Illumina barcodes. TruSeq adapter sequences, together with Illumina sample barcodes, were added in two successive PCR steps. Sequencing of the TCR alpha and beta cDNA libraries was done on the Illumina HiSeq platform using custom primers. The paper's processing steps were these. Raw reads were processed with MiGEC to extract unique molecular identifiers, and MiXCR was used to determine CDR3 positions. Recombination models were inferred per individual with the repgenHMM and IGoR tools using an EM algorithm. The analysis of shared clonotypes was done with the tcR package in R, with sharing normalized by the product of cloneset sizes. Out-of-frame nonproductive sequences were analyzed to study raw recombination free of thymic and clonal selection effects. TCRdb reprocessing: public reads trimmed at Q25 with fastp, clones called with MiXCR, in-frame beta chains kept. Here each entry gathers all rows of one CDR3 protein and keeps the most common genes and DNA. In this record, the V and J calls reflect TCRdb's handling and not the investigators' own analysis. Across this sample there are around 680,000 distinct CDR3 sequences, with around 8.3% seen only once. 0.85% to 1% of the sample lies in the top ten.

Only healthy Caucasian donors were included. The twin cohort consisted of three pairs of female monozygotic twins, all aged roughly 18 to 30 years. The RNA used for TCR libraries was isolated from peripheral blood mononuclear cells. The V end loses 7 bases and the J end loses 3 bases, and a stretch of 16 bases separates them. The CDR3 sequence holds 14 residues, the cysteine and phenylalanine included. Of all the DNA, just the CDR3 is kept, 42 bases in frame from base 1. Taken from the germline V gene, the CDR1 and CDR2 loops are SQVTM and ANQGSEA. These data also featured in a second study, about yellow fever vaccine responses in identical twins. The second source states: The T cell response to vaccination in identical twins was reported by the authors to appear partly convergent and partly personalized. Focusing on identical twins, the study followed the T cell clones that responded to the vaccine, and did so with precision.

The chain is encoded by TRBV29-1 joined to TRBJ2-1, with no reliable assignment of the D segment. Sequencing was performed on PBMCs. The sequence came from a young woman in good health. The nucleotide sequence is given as TGCAGCGGAGGACGTCGCTCAGGCTACAATGAGCAGTTCTTC. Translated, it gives CSGGRRSGYNEQFF.